This TCR beta chain was found in a study of blood T cell repertoires in COVID-19 (dated by TCRdb to the early 2020s). In the study overall: The collaborator samples originated in the United States, Italy and Spain and spanned the acute and convalescent phases of COVID-19. The prospective study material was composed of cDNA or gDNA derived from T cells, B-cell-depleted T cells, or PBMCs. Subjects who had been exposed to COVID-19, were actively infected with it, or had recovered from it provided the deeply sampled blood TCRbeta repertoires that made up the dataset. The repertoires were released in a freely available public database meant as a resource for research on the immune response to SARS-CoV-2. Samples came from the ongoing ImmuneRACE study (first 160 participants) plus 1,254 subjects from 6 global collaborators. Nearly every sample came with metadata listing a de-identified subject ID, COVID-19 status, age in years and sex. Where available, HLA class I and class II types were taken from metadata supplied by the sample provider and were not determined by assay-based typing. Results and caveats for the whole study, not just this receptor: Clinical and demographic metadata were provided uncurated, with the amount varying by source and participant.

Points on this clone: It has no known antigen specificity. Per-base quality was not reported, and no clone a single base away is much larger than it.

The immunoSEQ Assay, a bias-controlled multiplex PCR, was used to amplify TCRbeta CDR3 regions from genomic DNA. Turning to the authors' computational methods: The number of nucleated cells in each sample was estimated from the amplification of reference gene primers within the assay. To quantify the absolute abundance of each unique TCRbeta CDR3 rearrangement, sequence reads were collapsed and filtered. For each sample, productive Simpson clonality was calculated as the square root of Simpson's diversity index across productive rearrangements. Entries here come from immuneACCESS through TCRdb and include only in-frame sequences with V and J called. Some clones fail to appear in such tables; in the studies checked, an unresolved V gene covers under half of the shortfall, and the cause of the remainder is unknown. V, J and clone size derive from that table, while D and trimming were established from the DNA sequence. The sample yields 500,000 to 600,000 clones; less than 90% were counted once. The ten largest make up roughly 8% of the sample.

Measured from the cysteine to the phenylalanine, the CDR3 is 14 residues long. Only the CDR3 part of the read is kept: 42 bases, read in frame from the first base. Trimming takes 6 bases from V and 2 bases from J, and the germline ends sit 13 bases apart. The germline V gene encodes CDR1 MNHEY and CDR2 SVGAGI. One collaborating source in Seattle enrolled patients during active infection and followed them longitudinally through the course of disease. Collaborating institutions collected whole blood in K2EDTA tubes following their own protocols. For TCRbeta analysis, collaborators shipped samples as frozen whole blood, isolated PBMCs, or DNA extracted from either of those sample types.

The V and J genes are TRBV6-5 and TRBJ1-2, with no D gene named confidently. This sequence originates from a woman aged 45-65 years with COVID-19, enrolled during active disease. Material: peripheral blood. The encoded CDR3 is CASSREAANYGYTF. In nucleotide form, the sequence is TGTGCCAGCAGCCGAGAGGCGGCCAACTATGGCTACACCTTC.